This T cell receptor (beta chain) was obtained from a study of blood T cell repertoires in COVID-19. At the level of the study: PBMCs, B-cell-depleted T cells, or T cells were the source of the cDNA or gDNA that made up the material.

Repertoires were generated with immunoSEQ multiplex PCR, while TCRdb's copy carries only in-frame clones and drops some. Seen here are around 160,000 clones, around 81% observed once, and the top ten hold roughly 13%. The sequencing input was peripheral blood. This clonotype was obtained from a man between 60 and 70 years old with active or convalescent COVID-19.

The CDR3, as DNA: TGTGCCAGCAAACAGCCCGGGACAGGCGCGAACGGGGCCCAGTACTTC. As protein: CASKQPGTGANGAQYF. The chain employs TRBV25-1 and TRBJ2-5; 8 nucleotides match TRBD1. Germline values: CDR1 MGHDK, CDR2 SYGVNS. With 7 bases clipped from V and 9 bases from J, the junction kept 19 bases outside the gene matches. The CDR3 sequence is 16 residues long.